This TCR beta chain stems from a study of blood T cell repertoires in COVID-19. Whole-study context: Acute-phase and convalescent COVID-19 samples originated in the United States, Italy and Spain.

There are 16 residues in the CDR3. V gave up 1 base and J gave up 4 bases, with 15 bases separating them. In germline, CDR1 is SGHDN, CDR2 FVKESK. Authors' methods: Reference gene primers were amplified, and this amplification served to estimate nucleated cell counts. Sequenced by immunoSEQ multiplex PCR; TCRdb stores in-frame clones only, minus some. V, J and clone size reflect that table, while D and trimming were determined from the DNA. The profile shows 150,000 or so clones, approximately 90% of them singletons. The rearrangement links TRBV14 to TRBJ2-3, with D perhaps TRBD2 (6 bases). Sequenced: peripheral blood. The TCR comes from a man aged 50 to 59 with acute or convalescent COVID-19. CDR3 amino acids: CASSQVTGAPPDTQYF. The CDR3 DNA is TGTGCCAGCAGCCAAGTGACGGGAGCCCCCCCAGATACGCAGTATTTT.